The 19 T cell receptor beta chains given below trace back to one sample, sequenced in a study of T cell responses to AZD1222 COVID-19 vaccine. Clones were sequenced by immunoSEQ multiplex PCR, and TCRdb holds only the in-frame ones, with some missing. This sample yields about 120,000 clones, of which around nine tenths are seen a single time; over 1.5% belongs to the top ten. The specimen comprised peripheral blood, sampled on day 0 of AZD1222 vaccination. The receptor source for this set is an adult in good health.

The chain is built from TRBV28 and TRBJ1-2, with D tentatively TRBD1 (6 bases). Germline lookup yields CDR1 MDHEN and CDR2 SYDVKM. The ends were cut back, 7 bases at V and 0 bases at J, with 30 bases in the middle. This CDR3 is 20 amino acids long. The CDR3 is CASTSTTGGTSPKSNYGYTF. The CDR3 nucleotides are TGTGCCAGCACCTCAACCACGGGAGGGACATCCCCAAAGTCTAACTATGGCTACACCTTC.

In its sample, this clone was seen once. CDR3 DNA sequence: TGTGCCAGCAGCGTAGCGGCAGGGCAATCACCCCTCCACTTT. It is translated as CASSVAAGQSPLHF. The chain combines TRBV9 with TRBJ1-6; tentative D call: TRBD1 (5 bases). The germline V gene encodes CDR1 SGDLS and CDR2 YYNGEE. V lost 0 bases to trimming and J lost 10 bases, with 11 bases between them. This CDR3 comprises 14 residues.

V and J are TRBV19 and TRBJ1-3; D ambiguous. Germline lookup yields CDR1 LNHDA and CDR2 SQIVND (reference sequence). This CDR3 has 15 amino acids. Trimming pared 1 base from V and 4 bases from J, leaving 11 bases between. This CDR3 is CASSIGEYSGNTIYF. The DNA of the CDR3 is TGTGCCAGTAGTATAGGGGAGTATTCGGGAAACACCATATATTTT.

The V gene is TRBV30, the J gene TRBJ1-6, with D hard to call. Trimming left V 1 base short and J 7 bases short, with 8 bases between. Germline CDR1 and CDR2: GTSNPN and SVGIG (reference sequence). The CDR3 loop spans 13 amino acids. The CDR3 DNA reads TGTGCCTGGAGTGATCGGGCCAATTCACCCCTCCACTTT. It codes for CAWSDRANSPLHF.

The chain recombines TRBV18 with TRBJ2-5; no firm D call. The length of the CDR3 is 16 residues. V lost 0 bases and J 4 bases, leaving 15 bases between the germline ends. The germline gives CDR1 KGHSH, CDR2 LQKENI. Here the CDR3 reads CASSPPLTHGRETQYF. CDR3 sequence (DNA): TGTGCCAGCTCACCACCGCTTACCCATGGGCGAGAGACCCAGTACTTC.

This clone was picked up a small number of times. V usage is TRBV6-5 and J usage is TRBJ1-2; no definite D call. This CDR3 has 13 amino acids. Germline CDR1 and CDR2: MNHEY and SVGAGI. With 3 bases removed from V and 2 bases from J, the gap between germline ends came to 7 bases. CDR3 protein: CASSYDINYGYTF. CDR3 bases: TGTGCCAGCAGTTATGACATAAACTATGGCTACACCTTC.

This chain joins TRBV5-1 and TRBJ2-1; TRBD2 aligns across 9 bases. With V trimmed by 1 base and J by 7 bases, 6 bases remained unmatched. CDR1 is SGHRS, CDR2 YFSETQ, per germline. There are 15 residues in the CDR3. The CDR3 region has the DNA TGCGCCAGCAGCTTGTTAGCGGGAGTGTGGAATGAGCAGTTCTTC. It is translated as CASSLLAGVWNEQFF.

The CDR3: CASSIVNSPLHF. The DNA of the CDR3 is TGTGCCAGTAGTATCGTAAATTCACCCCTCCACTTT. V usage is TRBV19 and J usage is TRBJ1-6; D gene unclear. V shed 3 bases and J shed 7 bases, with 4 bases lying between them. This CDR3 has 12 residues. Germline V gene lookup returns CDR1 LNHDA and CDR2 SQIVND (reference sequence).

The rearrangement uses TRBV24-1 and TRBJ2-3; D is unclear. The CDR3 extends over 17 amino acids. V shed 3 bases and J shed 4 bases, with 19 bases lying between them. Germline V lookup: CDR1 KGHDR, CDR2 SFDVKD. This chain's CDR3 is CATSDDGSQGHSDTQYF. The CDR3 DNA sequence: TGTGCCACCAGTGATGATGGGTCTCAAGGGCACTCAGATACGCAGTATTTT.

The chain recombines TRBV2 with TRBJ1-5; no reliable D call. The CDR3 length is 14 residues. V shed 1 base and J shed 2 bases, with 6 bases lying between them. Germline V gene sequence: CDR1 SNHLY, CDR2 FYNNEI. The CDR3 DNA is TGTGCCAGCAGTGAAGGTGGAGGCAATCAGCCCCAGCATTTT. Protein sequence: CASSEGGGNQPQHF.

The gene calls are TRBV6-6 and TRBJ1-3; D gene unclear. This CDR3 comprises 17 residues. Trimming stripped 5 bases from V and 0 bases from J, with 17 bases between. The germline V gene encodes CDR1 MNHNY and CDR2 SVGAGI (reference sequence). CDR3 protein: CASSPTSPGYSGNTIYF. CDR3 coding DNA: TGTGCCAGCAGTCCCACATCGCCCGGGTACTCTGGAAACACCATATATTTT.

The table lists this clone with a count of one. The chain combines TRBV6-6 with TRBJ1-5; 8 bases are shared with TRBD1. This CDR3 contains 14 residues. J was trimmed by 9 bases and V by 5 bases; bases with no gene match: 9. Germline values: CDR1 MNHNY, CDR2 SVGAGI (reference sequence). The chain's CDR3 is CASSGRGPPPPQHF. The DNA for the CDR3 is TGTGCCAGCAGTGGCAGGGGGCCCCCTCCGCCCCAGCATTTT.

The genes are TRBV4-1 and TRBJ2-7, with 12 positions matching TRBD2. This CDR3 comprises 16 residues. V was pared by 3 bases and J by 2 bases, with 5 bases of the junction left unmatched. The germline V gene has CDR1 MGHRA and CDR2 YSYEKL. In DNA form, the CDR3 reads TGCGCCAGCAGCCACCCGCTAGCGGGGGGGCCCTACGAGCAGTACTTC. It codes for CASSHPLAGGPYEQYF.

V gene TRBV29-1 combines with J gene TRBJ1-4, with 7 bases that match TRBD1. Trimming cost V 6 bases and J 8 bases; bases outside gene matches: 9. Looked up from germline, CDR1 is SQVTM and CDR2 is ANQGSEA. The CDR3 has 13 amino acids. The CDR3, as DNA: TGCAGCGTCCGAAGGGGGCGCGGAGAAAAACTGTTTTTT. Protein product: CSVRRGRGEKLFF.

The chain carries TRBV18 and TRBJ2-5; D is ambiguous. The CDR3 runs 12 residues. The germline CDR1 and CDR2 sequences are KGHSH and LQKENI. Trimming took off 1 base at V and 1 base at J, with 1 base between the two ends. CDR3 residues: CASSPLQETQYF. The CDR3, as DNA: TGTGCCAGCTCACCACTCCAAGAGACCCAGTACTTC.

The CDR3 region has the DNA TGCAGCACCTCGGGGGGGATCGGGGAAAAACTGTTTTTT. Translating it yields CSTSGGIGEKLFF. The chain uses TRBV29-1 and TRBJ1-4, with a tentative D call TRBD1 (5 bases). This CDR3 is 13 amino acids long. V lost 8 bases and J lost 8, with 18 bases in between. CDR1 is SQVTM and CDR2 is ANQGSEA in the germline V gene. Together with reference TRBV29-1 and TRBJ1-4, the CDR3 gives the full variable domain: SAVISQKPSRDICQRGTSLTIQCQVDSQVTMMFWYRQQPGQSLTLIATANQGSEATYESGFVIDKFPISRPNLTFSTLTVSNMSPEDSSIYLCSTSGGIGEKLFFGSGTQLSVL.

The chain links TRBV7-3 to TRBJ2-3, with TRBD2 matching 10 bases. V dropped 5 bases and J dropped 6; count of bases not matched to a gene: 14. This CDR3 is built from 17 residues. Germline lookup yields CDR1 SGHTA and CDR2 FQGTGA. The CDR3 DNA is TGTGCCAGCAGCCCCCAAAGAGCGGGAGGGTCATGGGATACGCAGTATTTT. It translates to CASSPQRAGGSWDTQYF. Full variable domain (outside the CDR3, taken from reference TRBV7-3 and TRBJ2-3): GAGVSQTPSNKVTEKGKYVELRCDPISGHTALYWYRQSLGQGPEFLIYFQGTGAADDSGLPNDRFFAVRPEGSVSTLKIQRTERGDSAVYLCASSPQRAGGSWDTQYFGPGTRLTVL.

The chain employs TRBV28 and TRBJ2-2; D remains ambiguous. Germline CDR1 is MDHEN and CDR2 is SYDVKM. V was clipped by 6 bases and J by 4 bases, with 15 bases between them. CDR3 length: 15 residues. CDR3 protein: CASRNRAHTTGELFF. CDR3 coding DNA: TGTGCCAGCAGAAATCGGGCACACACCACCGGGGAGCTGTTTTTT.

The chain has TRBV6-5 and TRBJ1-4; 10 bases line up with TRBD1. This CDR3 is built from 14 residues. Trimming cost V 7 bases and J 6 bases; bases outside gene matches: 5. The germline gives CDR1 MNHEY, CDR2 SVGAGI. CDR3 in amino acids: CASKTGGAYEKLFF. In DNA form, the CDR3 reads TGTGCCAGCAAGACAGGGGGCGCCTATGAAAAACTGTTTTTT.